This T cell receptor beta chain originates from a study of blood T cell repertoires in COVID-19. Study-level information: PBMCs, B-cell-depleted T cells, or T cells were the source of the cDNA or gDNA that made up the material.

In germline, CDR1 is MDHEN, CDR2 SYDVKM. The CDR3 loop spans 15 amino acids. The ends were cut back, 5 bases at V and 5 bases at J, with 18 bases in the middle. The assay was immunoSEQ multiplex PCR, and TCRdb's table has in-frame clones only and misses some. The top ten hold around 13% of the sample, which has some 220,000 clones, 75% to 85% seen once. The sample taken for sequencing was peripheral blood. The rearrangement links TRBV28 to TRBJ1-1; D perhaps matches TRBD1 (5 bases). The origin of this receptor is a human donor in a cohort sampled during active COVID-19. The CDR3 nucleotides read TGTGCCAGCAGTGCTCCAGGGTTGGGGAAAACTGAAGCTTTCTTT. It specifies CASSAPGLGKTEAFF.